This entry lists 14 T cell receptor beta chains sequenced from one sample in a study of blood T cell repertoires in COVID-19. Profiled with immunoSEQ multiplex PCR; TCRdb holds only in-frame clones, not every one. Counted here are over 350,000 clones, just under 90% occurring once; the ten biggest clones make up 10%. Material: PBMCs or T cells enriched from blood (not recorded which). These receptors were collected from a woman in her forties or fifties who had recovered from COVID-19.

The table lists this clone with a few counts. This chain connects TRBV6-5 to TRBJ1-1; 7 bases are shared with TRBD1. The V segment lost 6 bases and the J segment 5 bases; nucleotides outside the gene matches: 6. The CDR3 loop spans 13 amino acids. The germline CDR1 and CDR2 sequences are MNHEY and SVGAGI. The CDR3 DNA reads TGTGCCAGCAGGTACAGGGGAGGGACTGAAGCTTTCTTT. This translates into CASRYRGGTEAFF.

The chain recombines TRBV5-1 with TRBJ2-2; D not certain. The CDR3 has 13 residues. The germline V gene has CDR1 SGHRS and CDR2 YFSETQ. The V end lost 2 bases, the J end lost 6 bases, and 8 bases lay between the germline ends. The CDR3 here is CASSFPEAGELFF. In DNA, the CDR3 is TGCGCCAGCAGCTTCCCAGAGGCCGGGGAGCTGTTTTTT.

This chain uses TRBV7-8 with TRBJ1-1, with a possible D match to TRBD1 (6 bases). Per the germline V gene, CDR1 is SGHVS and CDR2 is FQNEAQ. The CDR3 sequence is 14 residues long. Trimming removed 3 bases at V and 4 bases at J, with 12 bases between. The DNA of the CDR3 is TGTGCCAGCAGCTTCCAAACAGGGACCACTGAAGCTTTCTTT. Residues: CASSFQTGTTEAFF.

This clone was counted a single time. V and J are TRBV6-2 or TRBV6-3 and TRBJ1-3; no clear D gene. Looked up from germline, CDR1 is MNHEY and CDR2 is SVGEGT. V was trimmed by 0 bases and J by 2 bases, leaving 11 bases between them. This CDR3 comprises 16 residues. CDR3 bases: TGTGCCAGCAGTTACTCGATACATTCGACTGGAAACACCATATATTTT. This encodes CASSYSIHSTGNTIYF.

This chain connects TRBV7-6 to TRBJ2-1; D perhaps matches TRBD1 (5 bases). Germline V gives CDR1 SGHVS, CDR2 FNYEAQ. V dropped 7 bases and J dropped 7 bases, with 23 bases sitting between them. CDR3 length equals 16 residues. CDR3 loop: CASTLLGMTESNEQFF. For the CDR3, the DNA is TGTGCCAGCACCCTCCTGGGGATGACAGAGAGTAATGAGCAGTTCTTC.

This clone was observed once. The V gene is TRBV30, the J gene TRBJ1-2; D remains ambiguous. V lost 2 bases to trimming and J lost 8 bases, with 9 bases between them. Germline lookup yields CDR1 GTSNPN and CDR2 SVGIG (reference sequence). This CDR3 comprises 11 residues. CDR3 amino acids: CAWSPVSGYTF. In nucleotides, the CDR3 is TGTGCCTGGAGTCCAGTTTCCGGCTACACCTTC.

V usage is TRBV5-4 and J usage is TRBJ1-3, with D possibly matching TRBD1 (5 bases). This CDR3 spans 14 amino acids. Trimming stripped 4 bases from V and 6 bases from J, with 14 bases between. Germline assignment: CDR1 SGHNT and CDR2 YYREEE (reference sequence). The CDR3 region is CASSTTGSQNTIYF. In DNA form, the CDR3 reads TGTGCCAGCAGCACCACAGGTTCTCAAAACACCATATATTTT.

This clone has more than one count but fewer than ten. The CDR3 reads CASSQDGGLGQAGGSYEQYF. CDR3 DNA sequence: TGCGCCAGCAGCCAAGATGGTGGGCTGGGCCAGGCGGGGGGCTCCTACGAGCAGTACTTC. The chain has TRBV4-3 and TRBJ2-7, with 8 bases that match TRBD2. J gave up 0 bases and V 0 bases, and 16 bases lay outside the gene matches. Germline CDR1 is LGHNA and CDR2 is YSLEER. The CDR3 is made up of 20 amino acids.

The chain joins TRBV6-6 to TRBJ1-5, with a tentative D call TRBD1 (6 bases). The V and J ends lost 5 bases and 2 bases respectively, with 22 bases between them. Germline V gives CDR1 MNHNY, CDR2 SVGAGI (reference sequence). CDR3 length equals 18 residues. CDR3 loop: CASSPQMTGLGGNQPQHF. CDR3 in DNA: TGTGCCAGCAGTCCACAAATGACAGGCCTGGGTGGCAATCAGCCCCAGCATTTT.

The CDR3 coding sequence is TGTGCCAGCAGTGTATTACGGGGGAGGACCGGGGAGCTGTTTTTT. Protein product: CASSVLRGRTGELFF. This chain links TRBV2 with TRBJ2-2, with a possible D match to TRBD2 (6 bases). CDR1 is SNHLY, CDR2 FYNNEI, per germline. The CDR3 sequence is 15 residues long. Trimming took off 4 bases at V and 5 bases at J, with 14 bases between the two ends.

J is TRBJ2-7 and V is TRBV6-5; the D is unclear. Per germline, CDR1 MNHEY and CDR2 SVGAGI. The CDR3 is 13 residues long. The ends were cut back, 4 bases at V and 3 bases at J, with 10 bases in the middle. The CDR3 DNA is TGTGCCAGCAGTTTACAGACGAGCTACGAGCAGTACTTC. Translating it yields CASSLQTSYEQYF.

The V call is TRBV2, the J call TRBJ2-2; 9 bases map to TRBD2. V trimming: 4 bases; J trimming: 9 bases; junction bases outside the gene matches: 12. The CDR3 consists of 16 residues. CDR1 and CDR2 (germline): SNHLY, FYNNEI. The CDR3 loop is CASSVTSGTSIRELFF. The CDR3 DNA reads TGTGCCAGCAGTGTGACATCCGGGACTAGCATCCGGGAGCTGTTTTTT. Filled out from reference TRBV2 and TRBJ2-2, the complete variable domain reads EPEVTQTPSHQVTQMGQEVILRCVPISNHLYFYWYRQILGQKVEFLVSFYNNEISEKSEIFDDQFSVERPDGSNFTLKIRSTKLEDSAMYFCASSVTSGTSIRELFFGEGSRLTVL.

This clone showed up just a few times. V and J are TRBV5-1 and TRBJ2-7; 7 bases are shared with TRBD1. In germline, CDR1 is SGHRS, CDR2 YFSETQ. V was pared by 4 bases and J by 3 bases, with 7 bases of the junction left unmatched. This CDR3 region has 14 residues. The CDR3 nucleotides read TGCGCCAGCAGCCACCGACAGGGATTCTACGAGCAGTACTTC. Amino acid sequence: CASSHRQGFYEQYF.

This clone was counted once. This chain uses TRBV19 with TRBJ1-5; 11 bases align to TRBD1. The V segment lost 3 bases and the J segment 3 bases; nucleotides outside the gene matches: 4. Germline V lookup: CDR1 LNHDA, CDR2 SQIVND (reference sequence). CDR3 length: 16 residues. CDR3 protein: CASSIGTGGANQPQHF. As DNA, the CDR3 is TGTGCCAGTAGTATTGGGACAGGGGGTGCCAATCAGCCCCAGCATTTT.